The rows below give T cell receptor beta chains drawn from one sample of a study of response to subunit inactivated influenza vaccine. TCRdb itself ran the RT-PCR reads through MiXCR, one entry per CDR3 protein. Of approximately 700,000 distinct CDR3 sequences listed, 15% to 18% are singletons. Sequencing was performed on PBMCs from blood, taken 12 days after vaccination. The source of these receptors is a man aged 45-65 years who received an inactivated influenza vaccine. Both conserved end residues are part of each CDR3. The D gene is left open where the match is weak. A clone size is listed for some rows: how often the clone was seen (once, few, many), or a class if it is expanded.

D	V	length	size	J	CDR3	DNA
NA	TRBV27	16	NA	TRBJ1-6	CASSLGRGRDNSPLHF	TGTGCCAGCAGTTTGGGGCGGGGCAGGGATAATTCACCCCTCCACTTT
NA	TRBV7-9	14	few	TRBJ2-7	CASSATGRNYEQYF	TGTGCCAGCAGCGCGACCGGGCGCAACTACGAGCAGTACTTC
TRBD2	TRBV6-2/TRBV6-3	14	NA	TRBJ2-2	CASSVLPGLAELFF	TGTGCCAGCAGTGTCCTCCCGGGACTAGCGGAGCTGTTTTTT
TRBD2	TRBV28	18	few	TRBJ2-2	CASSLSPGTSGDTGELFF	TGTGCCAGCAGTTTAAGCCCTGGGACTAGCGGGGACACCGGGGAGCTGTTTTTT
TRBD1	TRBV29-1	14	many	TRBJ2-7	CSVPRQGSSYEQYF	TGCAGCGTTCCCCGACAGGGCAGCTCCTACGAGCAGTACTTC
NA	TRBV13	16	NA	TRBJ2-2	CASSLRTELNTGELFF	TGTGCCAGCAGCCTGAGGACAGAACTCAACACCGGGGAGCTGTTTTTT
TRBD2	TRBV4-3	15	NA	TRBJ2-7	CASSQASGTNYEQYF	TGCGCCAGCAGCCAGGCCTCCGGGACTAACTACGAGCAGTACTTC
TRBD1	TRBV7-2	15	NA	TRBJ1-6	CASSFAGGLNSPLHF	TGTGCCAGCAGCTTTGCAGGGGGTTTAAATTCACCCCTCCACTTT
NA	TRBV6-2/TRBV6-3	17	NA	TRBJ2-1	CASSYRRGSNPNNEQFF	TGTGCCAGCAGTTACCGTCGGGGAAGCAACCCTAACAATGAGCAGTTCTTC
TRBD1	TRBV7-2	14	few	TRBJ2-7	CASSSSPTGVEQYF	TGTGCCAGCAGCTCCTCCCCGACAGGGGTCGAGCAGTACTTC
TRBD2	TRBV20-1	15	NA	TRBJ2-7	CSASGTSGRLYEQYF	TGCAGTGCCTCCGGGACTAGCGGGAGGCTGTACGAGCAGTACTTC
NA	TRBV2	13	few	TRBJ2-7	CASSWTVIDEQYF	TGTGCCAGCAGCTGGACAGTTATTGACGAGCAGTACTTC
TRBD1	TRBV7-8	15	NA	TRBJ2-7	CASSVNQGVFYEQYF	TGTGCCAGCAGCGTAAACCAGGGGGTCTTCTACGAGCAGTACTTC
NA	TRBV6-1	15	many	TRBJ1-6	CASSTGSIYNSPLHF	TGTGCCAGCAGTACCGGATCGATATATAATTCACCCCTCCACTTT
TRBD2	TRBV7-2	15	few	TRBJ2-7	CASSLVAGGKYEQYF	TGTGCCAGCAGCTTAGTAGCGGGAGGGAAATACGAGCAGTACTTC
TRBD2	TRBV20-1	15	few	TRBJ2-7	CSARFTSGRAGEQYF	TGCAGTGCTAGATTCACTAGCGGGAGGGCCGGCGAGCAGTACTTC
NA	TRBV4-3	16	NA	TRBJ2-6	CASSQQRVAGANVLTF	TGCGCCAGCAGCCAACAAAGGGTTGCGGGGGCCAACGTCCTGACTTTC
TRBD2	TRBV10-2	19	few	TRBJ2-1	CASSESELNKGLAWNEQFF	TGCGCCAGCAGTGAGTCAGAATTAAATAAGGGACTAGCGTGGAATGAGCAGTTCTTC
NA	TRBV14	17	NA	TRBJ2-2	CASSQYSVGQYTGELFF	TGTGCCAGCAGCCAATATTCGGTAGGACAGTACACCGGGGAGCTGTTTTTT
NA	TRBV6-1	15	few	TRBJ2-1	CASSQYSNSHNEQFF	TGTGCCAGCAGCCAGTACTCCAATTCCCACAATGAGCAGTTCTTC
TRBD1	TRBV20-1	13	few	TRBJ1-1	CSAGQAMNTEAFF	TGCAGTGCTGGACAGGCCATGAACACTGAAGCTTTCTTT
NA	TRBV12-3/TRBV12-4	14	few	TRBJ1-3	CASSVIDPGNTIYF	TGTGCCAGCAGTGTCATTGACCCTGGAAACACCATATATTTT
TRBD1	TRBV7-8	13	once	TRBJ2-7	CASSKDRGVEQYF	TGTGCCAGCAGCAAGGACAGGGGGGTTGAACAGTACTTC
NA	TRBV5-1	15	NA	TRBJ1-1	CASSLEVHRNTEAFF	TGCGCCAGCAGCTTGGAGGTACACAGAAACACTGAAGCTTTCTTT
NA	TRBV15	12	few	TRBJ1-1	CATSFHGSEAFF	TGTGCCACCAGCTTTCATGGGTCTGAAGCTTTCTTT
TRBD1	TRBV24-1	14	NA	TRBJ1-2	CATSDSGTADGYTF	TGTGCCACCAGTGATAGTGGGACAGCGGATGGCTACACCTTC